The entry below gives a single T cell receptor beta chain sequence along with its context. Its specificity is not known. This entry comes from a study of CD8 T cells in ankylosing spondylitis. Study-level results: Disease-associated clones were reportedly significantly overrepresented in matched ankylosing spondylitis synovial fluid. Characteristic, it appeared, of ankylosing spondylitis blood was a TCR beta motif of about eight highly homologous variants. CD8+ by phenotype, disease-linked clones were relatively rare in peripheral blood.

TCRdb fed the 5' RACE reads into MiXCR, producing one record per CDR3 protein. Of fewer than 750,000 distinct CDR3 sequences listed, around 20% are singletons. The CDR3 sequence is 15 residues long. Deletions cut 3 bases from V and 0 bases from J, with 12 bases between. Germline lookup yields CDR1 SGHRS and CDR2 YFSETQ. The receptor comes from a male donor with ankylosing spondylitis. The chain links TRBV5-1 to TRBJ2-5; D perhaps matches TRBD2 (6 bases). What was sequenced was blood, either unsorted or a sorted T cell fraction (not recorded which). Here the CDR3 reads CASSSEGLNQETQYF. CDR3 nucleotide sequence: TGCGCCAGCAGCTCGGAGGGGCTGAACCAAGAGACCCAGTACTTC.